This T cell receptor (beta chain) was sequenced in a study of a mutant IDH1 vaccine in newly diagnosed glioma (dated by TCRdb to about 2021). The study in broad terms: Eight vaccinations were administered to patients in weeks 1, 3, 5, 7, 11, 15, 19 and 23, corresponding to visits V03 through V10. Vaccination started 4-6 weeks after radiotherapy alone, or was given together with temozolomide cycles in the groups whose treatment included chemotherapy. Of the roughly 34 treated patients, around 62% were male and 37.5% were female, and a mean age of approximately 40 years was recorded. Prior to enrollment, patients had been given standard therapy consisting of radiotherapy alone, temozolomide alone, or radiochemotherapy with temozolomide, with the combination given to most patients. Peripheral blood was collected at six visits: V03 (baseline), V05, V07, V10, V12 and V13. For exploratory analyses, roughly 25 treated patients had longitudinal TCRB deep sequencing done wherever samples were available. General conclusions and limits of the study: PBMC samples for TCRB deep sequencing were selected based on availability. Immune responses induced by the vaccine were seen in around 93% of patients across multiple MHC alleles. The authors noted that analyses of patient blood samples could not be reproduced because of sample limitations. Changes in the top peripheral T cell clonotypes picked up by TCRB sequencing did not appear to be linked to pseudoprogression.

The sample holds one count of this clone. Its antigen is unknown. Per-base quality was not reported, and no clone a single base away is much larger than it. What the time point label conveys for this sample: week 11, during vaccination. Every vaccine dose consisted of 300 ug of a 20-mer mutant IDH1 peptide in Montanide, administered subcutaneously together with topical imiquimod. Donors had newly diagnosed WHO grade 3 or 4 IDH1-mutant astrocytomas with loss of nuclear ATRX. The samples were drawn from NOA16, a multicentre, single-arm, open-label phase I trial in Germany that tested a mutant IDH1 peptide vaccine in humans for the first time. Genomic DNA for TCRB sequencing was extracted from EDTA blood using the DNeasy Blood and Tissue Kit. The CDR3 runs 14 residues from the cysteine to the phenylalanine. Only the CDR3 DNA is retained, 42 bases long and in frame from the first base. Based on the germline V gene (reference sequence), the CDR1 and CDR2 sequences are GTSNPN and SVGIG. Trimming takes 5 bases from V and 3 bases from J, and the germline ends sit 14 bases apart.

Libraries were made using the immunoSEQ multiplex PCR assay. The hsTCRB Kit was used according to the manufacturer's protocol to amplify rearranged TCR beta chain sequences. An Illumina MiSeq was used to sequence the TCRB libraries. As for how the authors treated the data: The kit vendor's proprietary platform handled demultiplexing, trimming and gene mapping. In its TCRdb copy, this immuneACCESS table keeps in-frame sequences only and misses some clones. Where compared with another copy, unresolved V genes explain less than half of these, and the others have no known cause. The V and J calls and clone size were taken over from that table, and D and trimming were inferred from the DNA. This sample holds under 40,000 clones; just under 80% were observed only once. The ten biggest clones cover roughly 22% of the sample.

The receptor chain draws on TRBV30 and TRBJ2-1; the D segment may tentatively be TRBD1 or TRBD2, each giving 6 matched bases. The sample in question was PBMCs, obtained from a glioma patient whose treatment included an IDH1 peptide vaccine. The TCR originated in a young man with glioma. CDR3 protein: CAWVSKGGYNEQFF. At the DNA level, the sequence is TGTGCCTGGGTCTCAAAGGGGGGCTACAATGAGCAGTTCTTC. With the portions outside the CDR3 filled from the reference TRBV30 and TRBJ2-1 genes, the complete variable region becomes SQTIHQWPATLVQPVGSPLSLECTVEGTSNPNLYWYRQAAGRGLQLLFYSVGIGQISSEVPQNLSASRPQDRQFILSSKKLLLSDSGFYLCAWVSKGGYNEQFFGPGTRLTVL.